This T cell receptor (beta chain) comes out of a study of T cell repertoires in cytomegalovirus infection. TCRdb analysed the reads with MiXCR anew, one entry per CDR3 protein. The data contain about 830,000 distinct CDR3 sequences, about 33% of them singletons. V lost 4 bases and J lost 4, with 10 bases in between. CDR3 length: 14 amino acids. As concerns this clonotype: No antigen is known for it.

The receptor comes from a human donor in good health (CMV status not recorded). Some clones in this sample may be carry-over from other donors' samples. The starting material was cultured CD8+ T cells from PBMCs, obtained from culture after CMV antigen stimulation. J is TRBJ1-4 and V is TRBV12-3 or TRBV12-4, with unresolved D. This CDR3 reads CASSSGRVNEKLFF. As DNA, the CDR3 is TGTGCCAGCAGTTCGGGGAGGGTTAATGAAAAACTGTTTTTT.